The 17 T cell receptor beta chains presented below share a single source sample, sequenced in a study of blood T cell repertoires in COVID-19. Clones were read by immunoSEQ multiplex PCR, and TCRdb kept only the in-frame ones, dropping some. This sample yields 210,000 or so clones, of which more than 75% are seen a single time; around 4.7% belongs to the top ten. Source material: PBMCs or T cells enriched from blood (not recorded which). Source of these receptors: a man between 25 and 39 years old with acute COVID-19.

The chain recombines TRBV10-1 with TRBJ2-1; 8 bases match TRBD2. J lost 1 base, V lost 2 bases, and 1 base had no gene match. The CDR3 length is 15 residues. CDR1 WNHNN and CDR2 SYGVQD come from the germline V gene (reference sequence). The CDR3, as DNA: TGCGCCAGCAGTGAGACTAGCGGTTCCTACAATGAGCAGTTCTTC. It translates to CASSETSGSYNEQFF.

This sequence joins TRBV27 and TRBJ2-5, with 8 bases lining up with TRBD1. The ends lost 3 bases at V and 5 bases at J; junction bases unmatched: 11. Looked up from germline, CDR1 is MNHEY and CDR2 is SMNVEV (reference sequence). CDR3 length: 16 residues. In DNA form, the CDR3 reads TGTGCCAGCAGTTTTATCGGACAGGGAGCGGAGGAGACCCAGTACTTC. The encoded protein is CASSFIGQGAEETQYF.

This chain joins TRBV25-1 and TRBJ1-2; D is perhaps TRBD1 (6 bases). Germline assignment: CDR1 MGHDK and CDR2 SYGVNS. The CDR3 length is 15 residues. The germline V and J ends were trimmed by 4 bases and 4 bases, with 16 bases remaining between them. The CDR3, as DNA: TGTGCCAGCAGTGGGGTCGGGCAGGGGTCCTATGGCTACACCTTC. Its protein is CASSGVGQGSYGYTF.

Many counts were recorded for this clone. CDR3 sequence: CASSPPVGQGIGAFF. The CDR3 nucleotides are TGTGCCAGCTCACCACCGGTAGGACAGGGTATTGGAGCTTTCTTT. The rearrangement joins TRBV18 to TRBJ1-1; 8 nucleotides match TRBD1. In germline, CDR1 is KGHSH, CDR2 LQKENI. There are 15 residues in the CDR3. V shed 0 bases and J 10 bases; nucleotides not matched to a gene: 10. Full variable domain (rest looked up from reference TRBV18 and TRBJ1-1): NAGVMQNPRHLVRRRGQEARLRCSPMKGHSHVYWYRQLPEEGLKFMVYLQKENIIDESGMPKERFSAEFPKEGPSILRIQQVVRGDSAAYFCASSPPVGQGIGAFFGQGTRLTVV.

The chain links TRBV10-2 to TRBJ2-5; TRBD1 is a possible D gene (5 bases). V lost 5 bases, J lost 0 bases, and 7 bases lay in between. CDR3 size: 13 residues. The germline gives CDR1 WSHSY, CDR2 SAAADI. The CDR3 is CASSSGYQETQYF. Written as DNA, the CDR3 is TGCGCCAGCAGTTCAGGGTACCAAGAGACCCAGTACTTC.

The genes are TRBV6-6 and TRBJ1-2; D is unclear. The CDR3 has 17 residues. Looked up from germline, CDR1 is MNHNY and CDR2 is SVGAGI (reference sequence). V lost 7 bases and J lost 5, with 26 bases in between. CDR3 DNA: TGTGCCAGCATTCTATCTCAATCCCCACCTTCTACTTATGGCTACACCTTC. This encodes CASILSQSPPSTYGYTF.

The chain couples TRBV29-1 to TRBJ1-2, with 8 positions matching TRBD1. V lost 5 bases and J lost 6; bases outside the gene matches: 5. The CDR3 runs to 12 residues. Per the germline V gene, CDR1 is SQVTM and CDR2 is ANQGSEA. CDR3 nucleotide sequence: TGCAGCGTTTCGGACAGGGTCCATGGCTACACCTTC. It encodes CSVSDRVHGYTF.

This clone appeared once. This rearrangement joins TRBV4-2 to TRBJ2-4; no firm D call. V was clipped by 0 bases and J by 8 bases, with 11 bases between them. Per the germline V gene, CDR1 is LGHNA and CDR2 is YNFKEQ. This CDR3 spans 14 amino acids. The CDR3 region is CASSQERSSDIQYF. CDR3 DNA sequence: TGTGCCAGCAGCCAAGAACGGAGTTCCGACATTCAGTACTTC.

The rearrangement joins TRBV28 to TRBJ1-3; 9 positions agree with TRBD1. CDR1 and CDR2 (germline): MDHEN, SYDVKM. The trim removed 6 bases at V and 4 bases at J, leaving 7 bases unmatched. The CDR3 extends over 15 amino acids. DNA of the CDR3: TGTGCCAGCAGGAAAGACAGGGGGTGGGGAAACACCATATATTTT. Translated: CASRKDRGWGNTIYF. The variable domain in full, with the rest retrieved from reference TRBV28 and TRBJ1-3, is DVKVTQSSRYLVKRTGEKVFLECVQDMDHENMFWYRQDPGLGLRLIYFSYDVKMKEKGDIPEGYSVSREKKERFSLILESASTNQTSMYLCASRKDRGWGNTIYFGEGSWLTVV.

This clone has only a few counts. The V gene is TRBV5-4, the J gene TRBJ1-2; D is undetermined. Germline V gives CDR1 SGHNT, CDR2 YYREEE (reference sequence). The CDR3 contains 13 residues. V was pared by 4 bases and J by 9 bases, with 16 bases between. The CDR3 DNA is TGTGCCAGCAGCCTTCCGGGTATCGTTAGCTACACCTTC. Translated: CASSLPGIVSYTF.

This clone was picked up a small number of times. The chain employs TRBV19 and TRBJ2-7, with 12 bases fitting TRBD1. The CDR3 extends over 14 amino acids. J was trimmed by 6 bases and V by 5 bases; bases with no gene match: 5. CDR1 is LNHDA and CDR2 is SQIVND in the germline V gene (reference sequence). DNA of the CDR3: TGTGCCAGTAGTGCCGGGACAGGGGGCGGCGAGCAGTACTTC. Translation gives CASSAGTGGGEQYF.

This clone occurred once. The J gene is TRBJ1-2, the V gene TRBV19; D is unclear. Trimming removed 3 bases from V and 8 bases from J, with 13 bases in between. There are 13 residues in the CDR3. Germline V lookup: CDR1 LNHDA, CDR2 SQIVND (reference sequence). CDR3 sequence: CASSIGGLGGYTF. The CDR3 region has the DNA TGTGCCAGTAGTATCGGAGGCCTTGGAGGCTACACCTTC.

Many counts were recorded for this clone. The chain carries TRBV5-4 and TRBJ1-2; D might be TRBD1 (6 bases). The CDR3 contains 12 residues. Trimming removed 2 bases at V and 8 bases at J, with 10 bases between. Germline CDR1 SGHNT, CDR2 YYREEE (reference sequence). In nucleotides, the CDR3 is TGTGCCAGCAGCTTCGGGGGGCTGGGCTACACCTTC. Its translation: CASSFGGLGYTF.

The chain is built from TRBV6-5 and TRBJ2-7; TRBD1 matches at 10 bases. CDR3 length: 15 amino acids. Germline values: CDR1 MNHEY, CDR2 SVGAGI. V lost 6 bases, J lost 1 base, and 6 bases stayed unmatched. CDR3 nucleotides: TGTGCCAGCAGAACGCCGGGACAGGGGTCCTACGAGCAGTACTTC. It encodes CASRTPGQGSYEQYF.

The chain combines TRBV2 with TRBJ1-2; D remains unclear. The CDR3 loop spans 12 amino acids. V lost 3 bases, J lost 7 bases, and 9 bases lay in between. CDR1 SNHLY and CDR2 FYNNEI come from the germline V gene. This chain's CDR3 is CASSESESGYTF. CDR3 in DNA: TGTGCCAGCAGTGAGTCTGAGTCTGGCTACACCTTC.

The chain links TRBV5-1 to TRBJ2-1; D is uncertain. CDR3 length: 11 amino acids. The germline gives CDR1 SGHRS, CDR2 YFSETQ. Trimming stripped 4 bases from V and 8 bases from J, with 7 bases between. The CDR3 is CASSLRDEQFF. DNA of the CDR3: TGCGCCAGCAGCCTTCGGGATGAGCAGTTCTTC.

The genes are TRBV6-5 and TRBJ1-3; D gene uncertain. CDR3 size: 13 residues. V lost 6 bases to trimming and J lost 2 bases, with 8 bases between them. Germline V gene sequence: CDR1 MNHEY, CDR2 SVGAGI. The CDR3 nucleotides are TGTGCCAGCAGCCGAGGTGCTGGAAACACCATATATTTT. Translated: CASSRGAGNTIYF.